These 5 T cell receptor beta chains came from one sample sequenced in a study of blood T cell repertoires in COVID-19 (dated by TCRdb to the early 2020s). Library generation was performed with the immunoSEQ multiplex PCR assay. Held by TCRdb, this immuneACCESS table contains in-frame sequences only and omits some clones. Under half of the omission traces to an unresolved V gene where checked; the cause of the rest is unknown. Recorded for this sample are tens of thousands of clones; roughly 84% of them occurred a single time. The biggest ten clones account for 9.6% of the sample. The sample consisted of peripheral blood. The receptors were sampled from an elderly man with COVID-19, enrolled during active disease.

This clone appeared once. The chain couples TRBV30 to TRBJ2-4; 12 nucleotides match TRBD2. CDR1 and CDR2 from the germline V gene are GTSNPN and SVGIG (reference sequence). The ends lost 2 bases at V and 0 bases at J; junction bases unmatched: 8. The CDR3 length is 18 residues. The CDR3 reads CAWSRLAGDLLAKNIQYF. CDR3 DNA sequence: TGTGCCTGGAGTAGACTAGCGGGAGATCTCCTAGCCAAAAACATTCAGTACTTC.

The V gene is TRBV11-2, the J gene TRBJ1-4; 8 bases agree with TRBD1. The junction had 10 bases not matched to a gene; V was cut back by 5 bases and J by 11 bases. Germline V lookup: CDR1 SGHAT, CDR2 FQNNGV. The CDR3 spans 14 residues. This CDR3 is CASSPRTGLEKLFF. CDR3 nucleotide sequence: TGTGCCAGCAGCCCCCGGACAGGGCTGGAGAAACTGTTTTTT.

The DNA of the CDR3 is TGTGCCAGCGGGACAGGGGATAACTATGGCTACACCTTC. This encodes CASGTGDNYGYTF. V is TRBV6-5 and J is TRBJ1-2, with TRBD1 matching 10 bases. The germline V gene has CDR1 MNHEY and CDR2 SVGAGI. V dropped 8 bases and J dropped 1; count of bases not matched to a gene: 1. The CDR3 is made up of 13 amino acids.

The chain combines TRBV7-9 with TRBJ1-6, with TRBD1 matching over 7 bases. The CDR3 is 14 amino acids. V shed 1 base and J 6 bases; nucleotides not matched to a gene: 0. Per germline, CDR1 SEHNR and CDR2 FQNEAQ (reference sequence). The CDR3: CASSLEGANSPLHF. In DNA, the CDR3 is TGTGCCAGCAGCTTAGAGGGGGCTAATTCACCCCTCCACTTT.

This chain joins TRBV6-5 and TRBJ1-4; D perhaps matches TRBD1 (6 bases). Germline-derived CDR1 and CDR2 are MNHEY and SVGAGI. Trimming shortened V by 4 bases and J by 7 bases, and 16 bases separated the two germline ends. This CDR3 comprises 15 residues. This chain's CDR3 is CASSWVGGLSEKLFF. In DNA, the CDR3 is TGTGCCAGCAGTTGGGTGGGGGGGCTCTCTGAAAAACTGTTTTTT.